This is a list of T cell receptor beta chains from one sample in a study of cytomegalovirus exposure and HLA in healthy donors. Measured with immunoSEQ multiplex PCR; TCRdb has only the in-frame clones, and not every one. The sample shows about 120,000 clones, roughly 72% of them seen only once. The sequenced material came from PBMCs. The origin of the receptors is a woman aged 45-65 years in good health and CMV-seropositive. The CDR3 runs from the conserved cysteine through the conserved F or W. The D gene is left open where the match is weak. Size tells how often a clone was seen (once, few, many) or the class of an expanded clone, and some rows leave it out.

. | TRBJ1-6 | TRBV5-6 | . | CASSPTGTASPLHF | TGTGCCAGCAGCCCTACAGGGACGGCTTCACCCCTCCACTTT
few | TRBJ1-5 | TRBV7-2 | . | CASSLDLQPQHF | TGTGCCAGCAGCTTAGATCTGCAGCCCCAGCATTTT
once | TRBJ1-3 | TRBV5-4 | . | CASSLGPDSVSGNTIYF | TGTGCCAGCAGCTTGGGCCCGGACAGTGTCTCTGGAAACACCATATATTTT
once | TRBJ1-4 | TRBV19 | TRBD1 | CASSIIFVTGEWTNEKLFF | TGTGCCAGTAGTATTATTTTCGTGACAGGGGAGTGGACTAATGAAAAACTGTTTTTT
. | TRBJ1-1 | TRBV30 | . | CAWSVTGGSTEAFF | TGTGCCTGGAGTGTGACAGGCGGGAGCACTGAAGCTTTCTTT
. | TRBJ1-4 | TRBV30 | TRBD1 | CAWSLQGADEKLFF | TGTGCCTGGAGCCTACAGGGGGCAGATGAAAAACTGTTTTTT
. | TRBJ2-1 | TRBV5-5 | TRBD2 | CASSSTSGRYNEQFF | TGTGCCAGCAGCTCGACTAGCGGGAGGTACAATGAGCAGTTCTTC
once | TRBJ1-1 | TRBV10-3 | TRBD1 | CAISLQGARTEAFF | TGTGCCATCAGCCTACAGGGGGCAAGGACTGAAGCTTTCTTT
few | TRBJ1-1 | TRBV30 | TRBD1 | CAWSTWTGIPEAFF | TGTGCCTGGAGCACCTGGACAGGGATTCCTGAAGCTTTCTTT
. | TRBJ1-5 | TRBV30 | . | CAWSVPGNSNQPQHF | TGTGCCTGGAGTGTTCCAGGGAATAGCAATCAGCCCCAGCATTTT
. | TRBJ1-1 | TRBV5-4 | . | CASSPNTGLTATEAFF | TGTGCCAGCAGCCCGAATACAGGGTTGACAGCCACTGAAGCTTTCTTT
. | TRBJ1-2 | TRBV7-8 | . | CASSLGNRVVGYTF | TGTGCCAGCAGCTTAGGAAACAGGGTGGTGGGCTACACCTTC
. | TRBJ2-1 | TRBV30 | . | CAWSEWRGGAYNEQFF | TGTGCCTGGAGTGAGTGGCGGGGCGGGGCCTACAATGAGCAGTTCTTC
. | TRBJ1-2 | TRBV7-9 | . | CASSLAPGQNLGNYGYTF | TGTGCCAGCAGCTTAGCGCCTGGACAGAATCTTGGTAACTATGGCTACACCTTC
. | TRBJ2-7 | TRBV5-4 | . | CASSLEGSGMGQYF | TGTGCCAGCAGCTTGGAGGGTAGCGGAATGGGGCAGTACTTC
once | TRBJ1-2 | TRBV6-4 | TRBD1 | CASSRTGDSYGYTF | TGTGCCAGCAGTCGGACAGGGGATAGCTATGGCTACACCTTC
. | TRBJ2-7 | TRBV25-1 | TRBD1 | CASKRTGVYEQYF | TGTGCCAGCAAACGGACAGGGGTCTACGAGCAGTACTTC
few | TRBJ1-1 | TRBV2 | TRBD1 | CASSEGQLNTEAFF | TGTGCCAGCAGTGAGGGACAGCTTAACACTGAAGCTTTCTTT
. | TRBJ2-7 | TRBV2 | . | CASSDVHSGSYEQYF | TGTGCCAGCAGTGATGTGCACTCAGGCTCCTACGAGCAGTACTTC
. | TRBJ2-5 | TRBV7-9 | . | CASSLQGETQYF | TGTGCCAGCAGCCTCCAGGGAGAGACCCAGTACTTC
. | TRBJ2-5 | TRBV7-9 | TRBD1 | CASSAFGDREETQYF | TGTGCCAGCAGCGCATTTGGTGACAGGGAAGAGACCCAGTACTTC
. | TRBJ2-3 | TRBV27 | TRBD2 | CASSRRLAGHTDTQYF | TGTGCCAGCAGCCGAAGACTAGCGGGACACACAGATACGCAGTATTTT
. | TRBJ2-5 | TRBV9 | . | CASSVTGTEETQYF | TGTGCCAGCAGCGTAACTGGGACTGAAGAGACCCAGTACTTC
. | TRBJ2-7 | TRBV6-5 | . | CASHTGTAPYEQYF | TGTGCCAGCCACACAGGCACCGCCCCTTACGAGCAGTACTTC
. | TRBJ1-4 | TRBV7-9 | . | CASSFQRTNEKLFF | TGTGCCAGCAGCTTTCAGAGGACTAATGAAAAACTGTTTTTT
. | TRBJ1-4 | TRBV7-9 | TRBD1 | CASSLRGTGDEKLFF | TGTGCCAGCAGCTTAAGAGGGACAGGGGATGAAAAACTGTTTTTT
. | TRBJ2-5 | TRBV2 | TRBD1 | CASNRDRGSEETQYF | TGTGCCAGCAATAGGGACAGGGGGAGTGAAGAGACCCAGTACTTC
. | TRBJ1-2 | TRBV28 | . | CASSPTGRTNYGYTF | TGTGCCAGCAGTCCAACAGGGCGGACCAACTATGGCTACACCTTC
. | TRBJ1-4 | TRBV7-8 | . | CASSDRTAATNEKLFF | TGTGCCAGCAGCGACCGGACAGCTGCAACTAATGAAAAACTGTTTTTT
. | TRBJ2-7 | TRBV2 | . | CASSVGAGIGNEQYF | TGTGCCAGCAGTGTTGGGGCAGGTATCGGAAACGAGCAGTACTTC
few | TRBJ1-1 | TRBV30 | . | CAWSVRDTRNTEAFF | TGTGCCTGGAGTGTCCGGGACACACGGAACACTGAAGCTTTCTTT
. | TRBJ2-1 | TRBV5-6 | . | CASSTGLYPREQFF | TGTGCCAGCAGTACGGGACTCTACCCTCGGGAGCAGTTCTTC
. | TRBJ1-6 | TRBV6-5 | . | CASSYSAGNSPLHF | TGTGCCAGCAGTTACTCTGCAGGCAATTCACCCCTCCACTTT
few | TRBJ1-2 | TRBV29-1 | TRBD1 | CSVAGQGGHGYTF | TGCAGCGTTGCGGGACAGGGGGGGCATGGCTACACCTTC
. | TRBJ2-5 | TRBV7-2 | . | CASSFRGETQYF | TGTGCCAGCAGCTTCAGGGGAGAGACCCAGTACTTC
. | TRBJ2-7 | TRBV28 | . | CASSLYGAYEQYF | TGTGCCAGCAGTTTATACGGGGCCTACGAGCAGTACTTC
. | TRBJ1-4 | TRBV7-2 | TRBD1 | CASSPGQAGGNEKLFF | TGTGCCAGCAGCCCTGGACAGGCAGGGGGGAATGAAAAACTGTTTTTT
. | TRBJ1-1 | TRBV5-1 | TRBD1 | CASSLAFEGARNTEAFF | TGCGCCAGCAGCTTGGCCTTTGAGGGGGCTCGGAACACTGAAGCTTTCTTT
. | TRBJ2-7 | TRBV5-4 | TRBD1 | CASSTLGTGIHEQYF | TGTGCCAGCAGCACGCTCGGGACAGGGATCCACGAGCAGTACTTC
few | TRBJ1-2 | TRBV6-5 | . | CASSGEATDGYTF | TGTGCCAGCAGTGGGGAAGCGACAGATGGCTACACCTTC
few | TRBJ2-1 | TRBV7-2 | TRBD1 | CASSTQQGARYNEQFF | TGTGCCAGCAGCACTCAACAGGGGGCGCGATACAATGAGCAGTTCTTC
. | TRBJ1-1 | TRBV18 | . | CASSPTANTEAFF | TGTGCCAGCTCACCAACAGCAAACACTGAAGCTTTCTTT
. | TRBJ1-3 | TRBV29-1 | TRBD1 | CSVGQDTGNTIYF | TGCAGCGTAGGACAGGATACTGGAAACACCATATATTTT
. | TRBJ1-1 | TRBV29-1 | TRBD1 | CSANPGTGGNTEAFF | TGCAGCGCTAATCCCGGGACAGGGGGCAACACTGAAGCTTTCTTT
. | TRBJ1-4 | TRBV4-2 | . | CASSQDKREYEKLFF | TGTGCCAGCAGCCAAGATAAAAGGGAGTATGAAAAACTGTTTTTT
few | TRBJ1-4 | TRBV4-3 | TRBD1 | CASSQDGQGGGEKLFF | TGCGCCAGCAGCCAAGACGGACAGGGTGGGGGAGAAAAACTGTTTTTT
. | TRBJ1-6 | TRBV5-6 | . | CASSLRQVNSPLHF | TGTGCCAGCAGCTTGAGGCAGGTTAATTCACCCCTCCACTTT
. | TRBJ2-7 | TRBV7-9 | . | CASSVQGRGQYF | TGTGCCAGCAGCGTACAGGGACGCGGGCAGTACTTC
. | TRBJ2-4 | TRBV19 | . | CASSLSDRYGIQYF | TGTGCCAGTAGTCTATCGGACAGATACGGCATTCAGTACTTC
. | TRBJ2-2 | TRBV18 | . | CASSPPATGELFF | TGTGCCAGCTCACCACCAGCCACCGGGGAGCTGTTTTTT
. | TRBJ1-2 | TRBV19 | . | CASSTRDGVQYGYTF | TGTGCCAGTAGTACCAGAGACGGAGTCCAATATGGCTACACCTTC